These T cell receptor beta chains were read from a single sample in a study of Ad26.COV2.S vaccination and SARS-CoV-2 variants. The table came from immunoSEQ multiplex PCR; TCRdb's copy has only in-frame clones and leaves some out. The profile shows about 680,000 clones, about 89% of them singletons. Sequences were derived from peripheral blood, sampled in a trial of Ad26.COV2.S vaccine versus placebo. The receptor set was obtained from a person aged 18 to 59 who received the Ad26.COV2.S COVID-19 vaccine or a placebo. Both conserved end residues are part of each CDR3. The D gene is left open where the match is weak. Clone size is shown for a subset of rows, as once, few, many or a class of expanded clone.

>TRBJ2-3|once|15|.|TRBV9
TGTGCCAGCAGCCCCGGGACGGACAGCACAGATACGCAGTATTTT
CASSPGTDSTDTQYF
>TRBJ1-6|few|15|.|TRBV11-2
TGTGCCAGCAGCCCCCTGGGCAGCTATAATTCACCCCTCCACTTT
CASSPLGSYNSPLHF
>TRBJ1-5|few|16|TRBD1|TRBV7-9
TGTGCCAGCAGCTCCCCAGGGGGCGGTAGCAATCAGCCCCAGCATTTT
CASSSPGGGSNQPQHF
>TRBJ2-5|few|15|.|TRBV29-1
TGCAGCGTTGAAGTAAGGGGGGCGTACCAAGAGACCCAGTACTTC
CSVEVRGAYQETQYF
>TRBJ2-3|once|12|.|TRBV19
TGTGCCAGTAGTCCCTTCGGAGTTACGCAGTATTTT
CASSPFGVTQYF
>TRBJ1-1|.|13|.|TRBV7-9
TGTGCCAGCAGCTCTTGGGGGAACACTGAAGCTTTCTTT
CASSSWGNTEAFF
>TRBJ1-3|.|14|.|TRBV9
TGTGCCAGCAGCGTAGCAGGGAACGGAAACACCATATATTTT
CASSVAGNGNTIYF
>TRBJ1-1|.|13|.|TRBV6-5
TGTGCCAGCAGTTACAGGGCGAACACTGAAGCTTTCTTT
CASSYRANTEAFF
>TRBJ2-2|.|12|.|TRBV3-1/TRBV3-2
TGTGCCAGCAGCCAAGTGACCGGGGAGCTGTTTTTT
CASSQVTGELFF
>TRBJ2-2|.|11|.|TRBV7-7
TGTGCTAGCAGGCCGACCGGGGAGCTGTTTTTT
CASRPTGELFF
>TRBJ1-1|.|15|.|TRBV7-9
TGTGCCCAAGACCCCTCTGGGACCGACGGGTCCGAAGCTTTCTTT
CAQDPSGTDGSEAFF
>TRBJ2-1|.|13|.|TRBV27
TGTGCCAGCAGACCTCAGGGTGGCGGTGAGCAGTTCTTC
CASRPQGGGEQFF
>TRBJ1-4|.|13|.|TRBV5-1
TGCGCCAGCAGCATGGGACGAGCGGAAAAACTGTTTTTT
CASSMGRAEKLFF
>TRBJ2-2|.|14|.|TRBV24-1
TGTGCCTCCGCGGGGACGGGGAACACCGGGGAGCTGTTTTTT
CASAGTGNTGELFF
>TRBJ2-1|.|15|TRBD1|TRBV4-2
TGTGCCAGCAGCCAACCTGGGACAGGGTTGGGTGAGCAGTTCTTC
CASSQPGTGLGEQFF
>TRBJ2-3|.|13|.|TRBV19
TGTGCCAGTAGTGAAACAGGGAGTGATACGCAGTATTTT
CASSETGSDTQYF
>TRBJ1-5|.|15|.|TRBV15
TGTGCCACCAGCCGAGAAGGTATAAGTTATCAGCCCCAGCATTTT
CATSREGISYQPQHF
>TRBJ2-7|.|12|TRBD1|TRBV7-9
TGTGCCAGCACCGACAGGGGATTTGAGCAGTACTTC
CASTDRGFEQYF
>TRBJ2-1|.|16|TRBD2|TRBV10-3
TGTGCCATCAGTGAGTCCCTAGCGGGAGGCTACAATGAGCAGTTCTTC
CAISESLAGGYNEQFF
>TRBJ2-1|.|12|.|TRBV7-8
TGTGCCAGCAGCTTAGTGGACAATGAGCAGTTCTTC
CASSLVDNEQFF